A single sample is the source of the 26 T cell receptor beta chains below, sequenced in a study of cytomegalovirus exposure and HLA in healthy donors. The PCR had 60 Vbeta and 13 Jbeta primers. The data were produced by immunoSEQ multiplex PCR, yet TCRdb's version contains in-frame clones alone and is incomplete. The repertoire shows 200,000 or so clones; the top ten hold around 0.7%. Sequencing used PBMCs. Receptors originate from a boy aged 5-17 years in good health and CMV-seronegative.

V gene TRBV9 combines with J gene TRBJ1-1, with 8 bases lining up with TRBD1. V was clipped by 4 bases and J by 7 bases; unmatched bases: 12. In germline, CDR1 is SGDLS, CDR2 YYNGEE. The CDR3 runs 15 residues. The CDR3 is CASSSFLGQVCEAFF. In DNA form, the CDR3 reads TGTGCCAGCAGCTCCTTTTTGGGACAGGTTTGTGAAGCTTTCTTT.

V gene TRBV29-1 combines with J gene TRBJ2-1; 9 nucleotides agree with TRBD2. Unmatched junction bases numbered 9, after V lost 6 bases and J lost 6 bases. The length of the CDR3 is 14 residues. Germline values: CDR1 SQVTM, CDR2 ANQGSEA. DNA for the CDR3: TGCAGCGTCGGGTGGCTAGCGGGGACCAATGAGCAGTTCTTC. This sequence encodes CSVGWLAGTNEQFF.

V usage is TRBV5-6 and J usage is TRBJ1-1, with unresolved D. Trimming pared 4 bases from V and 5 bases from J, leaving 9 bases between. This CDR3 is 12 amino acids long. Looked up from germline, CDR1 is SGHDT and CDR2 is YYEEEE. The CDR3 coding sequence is TGTGCCAGCAGCCTGACGGGGACTGAAGCTTTCTTT. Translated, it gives CASSLTGTEAFF.

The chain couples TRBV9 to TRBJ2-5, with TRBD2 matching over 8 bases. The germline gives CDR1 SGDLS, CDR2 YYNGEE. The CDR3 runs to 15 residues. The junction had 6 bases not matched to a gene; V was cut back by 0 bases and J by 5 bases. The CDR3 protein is CASSVGTSYAETQYF. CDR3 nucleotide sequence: TGTGCCAGCAGCGTAGGGACTAGCTACGCGGAGACCCAGTACTTC.

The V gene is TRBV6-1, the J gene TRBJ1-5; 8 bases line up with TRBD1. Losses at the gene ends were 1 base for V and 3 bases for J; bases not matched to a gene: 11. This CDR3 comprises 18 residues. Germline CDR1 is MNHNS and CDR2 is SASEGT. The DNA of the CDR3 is TGTGCCAGCAGTGAAGGAAAGGTAGTGACAGGGGACAATCAGCCCCAGCATTTT. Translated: CASSEGKVVTGDNQPQHF.

The CDR3 reads CASSFRNLAGGPGNEQFF. CDR3 nucleotides: TGTGCCAGCAGTTTCCGGAACCTAGCGGGGGGGCCTGGTAATGAGCAGTTCTTC. This rearrangement joins TRBV27 to TRBJ2-1; 12 nucleotides line up with TRBD2. This CDR3 is built from 18 residues. Losses at the gene ends were 3 bases for V and 7 bases for J; bases not matched to a gene: 13. Looked up from germline, CDR1 is MNHEY and CDR2 is SMNVEV (reference sequence).

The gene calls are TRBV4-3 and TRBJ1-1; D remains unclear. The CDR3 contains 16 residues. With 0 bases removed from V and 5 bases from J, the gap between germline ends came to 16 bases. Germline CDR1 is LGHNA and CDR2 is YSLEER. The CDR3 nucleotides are TGCGCCAGCAGCCAAGACGGAGTGGAGGGTTGGACTGAAGCTTTCTTT. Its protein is CASSQDGVEGWTEAFF.

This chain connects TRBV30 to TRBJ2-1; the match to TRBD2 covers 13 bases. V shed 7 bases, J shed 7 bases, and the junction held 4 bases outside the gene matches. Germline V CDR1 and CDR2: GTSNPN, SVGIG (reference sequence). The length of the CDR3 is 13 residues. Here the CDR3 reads CAFGTSGVNEQFF. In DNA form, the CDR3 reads TGTGCCTTCGGGACTAGCGGGGTTAATGAGCAGTTCTTC. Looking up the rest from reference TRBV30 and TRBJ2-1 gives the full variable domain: SQTIHQWPATLVQPVGSPLSLECTVEGTSNPNLYWYRQAAGRGLQLLFYSVGIGQISSEVPQNLSASRPQDRQFILSSKKLLLSDSGFYLCAFGTSGVNEQFFGPGTRLTVL.

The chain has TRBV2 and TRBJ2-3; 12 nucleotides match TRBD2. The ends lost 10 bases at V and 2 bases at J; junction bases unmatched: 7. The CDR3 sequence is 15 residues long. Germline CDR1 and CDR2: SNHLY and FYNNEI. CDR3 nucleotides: TGTGCCACCGGGACTAGCGGGTCTTCCACAGATACGCAGTATTTT. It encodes CATGTSGSSTDTQYF.

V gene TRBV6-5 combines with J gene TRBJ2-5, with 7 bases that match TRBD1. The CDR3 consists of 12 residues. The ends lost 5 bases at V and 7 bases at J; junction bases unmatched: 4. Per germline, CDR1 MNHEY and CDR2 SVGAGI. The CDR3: CASSTHRGTQYF. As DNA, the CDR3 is TGTGCCAGCAGTACCCACAGGGGGACCCAGTACTTC.

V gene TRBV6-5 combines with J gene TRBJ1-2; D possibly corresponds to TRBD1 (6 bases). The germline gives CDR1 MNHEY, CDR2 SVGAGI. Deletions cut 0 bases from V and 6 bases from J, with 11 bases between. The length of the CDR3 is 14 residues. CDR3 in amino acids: CASSYSGARDGYTF. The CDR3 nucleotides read TGTGCCAGCAGTTACTCGGGGGCAAGGGATGGCTACACCTTC.

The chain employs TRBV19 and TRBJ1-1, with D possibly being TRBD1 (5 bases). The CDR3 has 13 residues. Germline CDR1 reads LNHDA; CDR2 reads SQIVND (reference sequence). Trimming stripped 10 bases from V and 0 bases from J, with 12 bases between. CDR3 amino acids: CATRQRMNTEAFF. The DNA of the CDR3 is TGTGCCACCCGACAGAGAATGAACACTGAAGCTTTCTTT. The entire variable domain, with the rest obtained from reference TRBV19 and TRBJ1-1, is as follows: DGGITQSPKYLFRKEGQNVTLSCEQNLNHDAMYWYRQDPGQGLRLIYYSQIVNDFQKGDIAEGYSVSREKKESFPLTVTSAQKNPTAFYLCATRQRMNTEAFFGQGTRLTVV.

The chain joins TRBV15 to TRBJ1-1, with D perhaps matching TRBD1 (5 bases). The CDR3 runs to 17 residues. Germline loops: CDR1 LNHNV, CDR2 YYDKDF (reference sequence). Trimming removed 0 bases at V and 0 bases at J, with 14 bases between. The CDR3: CATSRDQAGRMNTEAFF. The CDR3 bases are TGTGCCACCAGCAGAGATCAAGCGGGACGGATGAACACTGAAGCTTTCTTT.

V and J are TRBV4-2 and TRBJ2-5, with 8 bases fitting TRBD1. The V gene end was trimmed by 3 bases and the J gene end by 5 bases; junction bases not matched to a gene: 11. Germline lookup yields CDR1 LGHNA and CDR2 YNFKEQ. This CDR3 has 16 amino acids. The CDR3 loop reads CASSQQAGGAGETQYF. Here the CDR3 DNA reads TGTGCCAGCAGCCAGCAGGCAGGGGGCGCGGGGGAGACCCAGTACTTC.

The CDR3 sequence: CASSLSQGPYGYTF. DNA of the CDR3: TGCGCCAGCAGCTTGTCCCAGGGGCCCTATGGCTACACCTTC. This rearrangement joins TRBV5-1 to TRBJ1-2; D might be TRBD1 (6 bases). Germline lookup yields CDR1 SGHRS and CDR2 YFSETQ. V was cut by 1 base and J by 4 bases, with 11 bases left in between. The CDR3 extends over 14 amino acids.

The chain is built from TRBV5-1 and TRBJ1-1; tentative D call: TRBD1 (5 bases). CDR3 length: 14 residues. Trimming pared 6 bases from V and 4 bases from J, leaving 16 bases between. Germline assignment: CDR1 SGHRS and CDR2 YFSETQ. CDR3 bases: TGCGCCAGCACCCCGGGCAGGGAGGGCACTGAAGCTTTCTTT. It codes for CASTPGREGTEAFF.

The CDR3 region is CASSERGGVGEQYF. CDR3 nucleotides: TGTGCCAGCAGTGAGCGGGGGGGCGTGGGGGAGCAGTACTTC. The V call is TRBV25-1, the J call TRBJ2-7; TRBD2 matches at 9 bases. Germline CDR1 and CDR2: MGHDK and SYGVNS. The V and J ends lost 3 bases and 7 bases, in that order; junction bases with no gene match: 7. The CDR3 loop spans 14 amino acids.

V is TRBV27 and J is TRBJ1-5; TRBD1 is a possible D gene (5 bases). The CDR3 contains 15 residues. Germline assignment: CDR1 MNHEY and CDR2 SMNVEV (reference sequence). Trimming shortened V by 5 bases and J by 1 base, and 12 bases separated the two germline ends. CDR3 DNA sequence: TGTGCCAGCAGTAAGGGGTTAAAGAGCAATCAGCCCCAGCATTTT. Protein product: CASSKGLKSNQPQHF.

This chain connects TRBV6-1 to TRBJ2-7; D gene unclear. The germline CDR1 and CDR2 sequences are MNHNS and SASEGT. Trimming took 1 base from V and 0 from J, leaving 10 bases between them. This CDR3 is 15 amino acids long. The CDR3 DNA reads TGTGCCAGCAGTGAAGGACGGAGTAGCTCCTACGAGCAGTACTTC. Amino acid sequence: CASSEGRSSSYEQYF.

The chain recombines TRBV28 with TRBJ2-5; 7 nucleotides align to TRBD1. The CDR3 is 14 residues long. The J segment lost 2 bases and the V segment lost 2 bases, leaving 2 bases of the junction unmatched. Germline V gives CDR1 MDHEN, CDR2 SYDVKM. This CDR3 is CASSLGTAQETQYF. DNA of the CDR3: TGTGCCAGCAGTTTAGGGACAGCTCAAGAGACCCAGTACTTC. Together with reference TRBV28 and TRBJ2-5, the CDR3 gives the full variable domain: DVKVTQSSRYLVKRTGEKVFLECVQDMDHENMFWYRQDPGLGLRLIYFSYDVKMKEKGDIPEGYSVSREKKERFSLILESASTNQTSMYLCASSLGTAQETQYFGPGTRLLVL.

The CDR3 nucleotides are TGTGCCTGGAGTGTACGAGGATGGGACAGGGAAGAGACCCAGTACTTC. Translated, it gives CAWSVRGWDREETQYF. The V and J genes are TRBV30 and TRBJ2-5; 9 bases align to TRBD1. This CDR3 contains 16 residues. V trimming: 0 bases; J trimming: 3 bases; junction bases outside the gene matches: 8. From germline, CDR1 is GTSNPN and CDR2 SVGIG (reference sequence).

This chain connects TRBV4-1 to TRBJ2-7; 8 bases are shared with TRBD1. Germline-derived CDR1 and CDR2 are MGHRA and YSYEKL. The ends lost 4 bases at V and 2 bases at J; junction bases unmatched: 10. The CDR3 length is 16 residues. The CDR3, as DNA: TGCGCCAGCAGCCCAAGCTGGACAGGGACGACCTACGAGCAGTACTTC. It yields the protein CASSPSWTGTTYEQYF.

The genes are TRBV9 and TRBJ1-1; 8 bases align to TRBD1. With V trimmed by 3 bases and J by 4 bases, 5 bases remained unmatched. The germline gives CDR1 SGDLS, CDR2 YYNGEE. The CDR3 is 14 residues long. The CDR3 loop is CASSEGTGGTEAFF. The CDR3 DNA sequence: TGTGCCAGCAGCGAAGGGACAGGAGGCACTGAAGCTTTCTTT.

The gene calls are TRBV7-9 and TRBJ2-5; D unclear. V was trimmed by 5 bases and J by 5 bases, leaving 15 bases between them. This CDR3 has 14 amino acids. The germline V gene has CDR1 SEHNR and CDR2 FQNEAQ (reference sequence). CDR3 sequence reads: CASSHVNDRETQYF. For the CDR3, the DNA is TGTGCCAGCAGCCACGTAAACGATCGGGAGACCCAGTACTTC.

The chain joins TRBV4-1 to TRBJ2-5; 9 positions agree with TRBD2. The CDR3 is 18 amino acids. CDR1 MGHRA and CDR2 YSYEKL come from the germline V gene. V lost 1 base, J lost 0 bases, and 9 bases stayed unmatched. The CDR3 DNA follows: TGCGCCAGCAGCCAAGGAGGCACGCGGGGGGGGTACCAAGAGACCCAGTACTTC. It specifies CASSQGGTRGGYQETQYF.

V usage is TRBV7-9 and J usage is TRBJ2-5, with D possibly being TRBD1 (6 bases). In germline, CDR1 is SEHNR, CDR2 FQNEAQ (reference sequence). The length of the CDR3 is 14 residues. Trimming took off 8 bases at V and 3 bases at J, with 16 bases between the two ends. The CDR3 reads CASRGLRGKETQYF. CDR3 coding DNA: TGTGCCAGCCGCGGTTTGAGGGGGAAAGAGACCCAGTACTTC. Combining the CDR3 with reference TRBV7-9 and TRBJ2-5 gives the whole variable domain DTGVSQNPRHKITKRGQNVTFRCDPISEHNRLYWYRQTLGQGPEFLTYFQNEAQLEKSRLLSDRFSAERPKGSFSTLEIQRTEQGDSAMYLCASRGLRGKETQYFGPGTRLLVL.